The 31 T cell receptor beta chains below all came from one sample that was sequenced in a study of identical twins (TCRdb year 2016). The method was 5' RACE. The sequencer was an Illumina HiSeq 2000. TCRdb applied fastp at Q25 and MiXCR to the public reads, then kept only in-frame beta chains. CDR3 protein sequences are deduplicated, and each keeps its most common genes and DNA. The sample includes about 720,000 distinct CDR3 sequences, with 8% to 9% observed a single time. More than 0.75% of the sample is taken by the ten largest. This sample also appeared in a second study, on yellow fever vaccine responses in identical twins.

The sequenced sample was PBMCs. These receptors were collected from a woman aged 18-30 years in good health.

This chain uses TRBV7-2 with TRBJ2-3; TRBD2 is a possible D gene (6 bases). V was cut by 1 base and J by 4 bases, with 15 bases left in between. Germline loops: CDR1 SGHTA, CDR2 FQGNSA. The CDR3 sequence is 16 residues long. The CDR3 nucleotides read TGTGCCAGCAGCTTAGGGGGACTGGCCAGGGCAGATACGCAGTATTTT. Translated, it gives CASSLGGLARADTQYF.

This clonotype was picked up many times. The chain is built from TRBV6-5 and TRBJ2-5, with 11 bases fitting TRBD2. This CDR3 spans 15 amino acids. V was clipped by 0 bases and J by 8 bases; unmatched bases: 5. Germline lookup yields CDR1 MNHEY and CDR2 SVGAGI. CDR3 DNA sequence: TGTGCCAGCAGTTACTCCGGGACTAGCGGAGGCACCCAGTACTTC. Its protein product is CASSYSGTSGGTQYF.

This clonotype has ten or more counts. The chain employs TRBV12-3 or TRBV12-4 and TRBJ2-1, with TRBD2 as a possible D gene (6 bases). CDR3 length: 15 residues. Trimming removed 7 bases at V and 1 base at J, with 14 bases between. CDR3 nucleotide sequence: TGTGCCAGCATCCCCGGAGGGCCGTCCTACAATGAGCAGTTCTTC. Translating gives CASIPGGPSYNEQFF.

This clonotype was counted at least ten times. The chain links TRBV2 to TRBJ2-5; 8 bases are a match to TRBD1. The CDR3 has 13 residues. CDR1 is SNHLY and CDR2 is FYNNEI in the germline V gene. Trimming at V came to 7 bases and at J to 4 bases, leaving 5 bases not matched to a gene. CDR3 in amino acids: CASTDRDGETQYF. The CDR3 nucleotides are TGTGCCAGCACGGACAGGGATGGAGAGACCCAGTACTTC.

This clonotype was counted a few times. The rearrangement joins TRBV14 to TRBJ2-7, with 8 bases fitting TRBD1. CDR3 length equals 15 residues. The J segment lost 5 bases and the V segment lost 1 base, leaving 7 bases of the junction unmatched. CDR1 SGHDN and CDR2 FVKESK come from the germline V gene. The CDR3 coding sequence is TGTGCCAGCAGCCAAGTACTGGACAGGGCCAACGAGCAGTACTTC. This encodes CASSQVLDRANEQYF.

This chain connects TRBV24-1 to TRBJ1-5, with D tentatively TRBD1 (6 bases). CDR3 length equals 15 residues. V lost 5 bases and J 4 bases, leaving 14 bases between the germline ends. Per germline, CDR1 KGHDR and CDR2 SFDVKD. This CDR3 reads CATSGADRGNQPQHF. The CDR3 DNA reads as TGTGCCACCAGTGGGGCGGACAGAGGAAATCAGCCCCAGCATTTT.

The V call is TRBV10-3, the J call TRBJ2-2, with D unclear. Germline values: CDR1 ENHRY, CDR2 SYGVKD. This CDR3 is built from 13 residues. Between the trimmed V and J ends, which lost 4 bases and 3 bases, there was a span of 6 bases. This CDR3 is CAISVSDTGELFF. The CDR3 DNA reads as TGTGCCATCAGTGTTTCGGACACCGGGGAGCTGTTTTTT.

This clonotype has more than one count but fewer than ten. The CDR3, as DNA: TGTGCCAGCAGCTTGTTGGCCAGTCCGGGACTAGCGGGGGGGAGTGAGCTCACAGATACGCAGTATTTT. This codes for CASSLLASPGLAGGSELTDTQYF. The chain uses TRBV5-4 and TRBJ2-3; 16 nucleotides match TRBD2. Trimming removed 1 base from V and 2 bases from J; junction bases left unmatched: 19. The CDR3 loop spans 23 amino acids. In germline, CDR1 is SGHNT, CDR2 YYREEE (reference sequence).

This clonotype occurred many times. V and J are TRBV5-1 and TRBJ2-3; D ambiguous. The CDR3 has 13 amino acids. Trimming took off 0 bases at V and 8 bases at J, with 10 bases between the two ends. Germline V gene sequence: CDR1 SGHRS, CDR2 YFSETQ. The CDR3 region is CASSLDPTGTQYF. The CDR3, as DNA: TGCGCCAGCAGCTTGGATCCGACGGGTACGCAGTATTTT.

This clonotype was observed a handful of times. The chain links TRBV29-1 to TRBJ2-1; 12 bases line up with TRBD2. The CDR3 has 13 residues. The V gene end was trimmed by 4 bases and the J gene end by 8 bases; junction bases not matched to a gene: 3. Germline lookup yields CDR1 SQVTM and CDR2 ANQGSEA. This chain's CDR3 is CSVGLAGVDEQFF. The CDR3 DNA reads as TGCAGCGTTGGACTAGCGGGAGTGGATGAGCAGTTCTTC.

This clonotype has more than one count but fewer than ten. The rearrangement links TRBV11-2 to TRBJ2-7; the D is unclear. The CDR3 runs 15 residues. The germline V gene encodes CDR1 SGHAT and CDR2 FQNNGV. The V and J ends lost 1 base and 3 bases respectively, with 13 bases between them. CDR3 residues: CASSLVSQPHYEQYF. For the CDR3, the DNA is TGTGCCAGCAGCTTAGTTTCTCAGCCACACTACGAGCAGTACTTC.

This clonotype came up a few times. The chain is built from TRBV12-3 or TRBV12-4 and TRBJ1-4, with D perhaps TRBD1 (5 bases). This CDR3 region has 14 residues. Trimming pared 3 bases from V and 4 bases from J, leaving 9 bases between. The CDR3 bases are TGTGCCAGCAGTTTGGGACGCCTTAATGAAAAACTGTTTTTT. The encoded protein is CASSLGRLNEKLFF.

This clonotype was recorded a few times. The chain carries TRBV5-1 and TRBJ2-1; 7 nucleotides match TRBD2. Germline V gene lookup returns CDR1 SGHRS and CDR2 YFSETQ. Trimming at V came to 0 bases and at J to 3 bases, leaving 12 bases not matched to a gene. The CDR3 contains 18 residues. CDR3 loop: CASSLAGAASGIYNEQFF. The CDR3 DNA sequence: TGCGCCAGCAGCTTGGCCGGAGCTGCTAGCGGAATCTACAATGAGCAGTTCTTC.

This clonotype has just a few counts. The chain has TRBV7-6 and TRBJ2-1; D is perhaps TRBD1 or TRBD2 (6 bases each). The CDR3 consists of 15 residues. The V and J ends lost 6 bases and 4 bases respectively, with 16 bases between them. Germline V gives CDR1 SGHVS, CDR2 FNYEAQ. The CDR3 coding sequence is TGTGCCAGCAGGGAGGGGGGCCCGGGATACAATGAGCAGTTCTTC. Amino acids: CASREGGPGYNEQFF.

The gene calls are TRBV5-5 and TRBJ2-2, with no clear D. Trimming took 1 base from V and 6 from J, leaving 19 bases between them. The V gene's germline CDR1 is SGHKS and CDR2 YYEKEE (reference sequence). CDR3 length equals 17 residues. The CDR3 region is CASSLSRKPSDSGELFF. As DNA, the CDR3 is TGTGCCAGCAGCTTGAGCCGGAAGCCCAGTGACTCCGGGGAGCTGTTTTTT.

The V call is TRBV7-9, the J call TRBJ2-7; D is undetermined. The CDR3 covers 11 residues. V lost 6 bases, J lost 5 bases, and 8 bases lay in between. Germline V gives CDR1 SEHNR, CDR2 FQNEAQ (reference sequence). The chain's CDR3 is CASRNVHEQYF. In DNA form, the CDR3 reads TGTGCCAGCAGGAATGTCCACGAGCAGTACTTC.

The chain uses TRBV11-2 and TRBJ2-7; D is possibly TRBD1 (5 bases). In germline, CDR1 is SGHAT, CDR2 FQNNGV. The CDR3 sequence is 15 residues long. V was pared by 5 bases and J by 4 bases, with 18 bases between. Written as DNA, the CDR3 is TGTGCCAGCAGCCGGTGGGAAGGGGTAGGGTACGAGCAGTACTTC. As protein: CASSRWEGVGYEQYF. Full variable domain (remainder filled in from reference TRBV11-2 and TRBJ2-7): EAGVAQSPRYKIIEKRQSVAFWCNPISGHATLYWYQQILGQGPKLLIQFQNNGVVDDSQLPKDRFSAERLKGVDSTLKIQPAKLEDSAVYLCASSRWEGVGYEQYFGPGTRLTVT.

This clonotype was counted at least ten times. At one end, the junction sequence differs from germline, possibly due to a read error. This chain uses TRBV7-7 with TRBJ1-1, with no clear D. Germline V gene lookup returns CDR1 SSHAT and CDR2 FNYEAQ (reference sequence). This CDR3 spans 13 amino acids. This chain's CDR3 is CASSQKENTEAFF. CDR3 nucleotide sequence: TGTGCTAGCAGCCAAAAAGAGAACACTGAAGCTTTCTTT.

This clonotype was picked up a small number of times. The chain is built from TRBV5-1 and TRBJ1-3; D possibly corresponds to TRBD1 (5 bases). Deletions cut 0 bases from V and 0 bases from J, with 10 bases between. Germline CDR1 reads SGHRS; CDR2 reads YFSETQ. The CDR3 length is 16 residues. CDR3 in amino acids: CASSLGQSTSGNTIYF. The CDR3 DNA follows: TGCGCCAGCAGCTTGGGACAGAGCACCTCTGGAAACACCATATATTTT. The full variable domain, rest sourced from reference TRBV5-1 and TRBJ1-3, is KAGVTQTPRYLIKTRGQQVTLSCSPISGHRSVSWYQQTPGQGLQFLFEYFSETQRNKGNFPGRFSGRQFSNSRSEMNVSTLELGDSALYLCASSLGQSTSGNTIYFGEGSWLTVV.

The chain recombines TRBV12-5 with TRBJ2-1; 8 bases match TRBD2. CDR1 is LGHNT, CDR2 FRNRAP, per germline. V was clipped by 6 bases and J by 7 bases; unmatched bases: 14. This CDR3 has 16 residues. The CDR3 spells CASGVAGTRGGNEQFF. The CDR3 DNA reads TGTGCTAGTGGAGTAGCCGGGACTAGGGGCGGTAATGAGCAGTTCTTC.

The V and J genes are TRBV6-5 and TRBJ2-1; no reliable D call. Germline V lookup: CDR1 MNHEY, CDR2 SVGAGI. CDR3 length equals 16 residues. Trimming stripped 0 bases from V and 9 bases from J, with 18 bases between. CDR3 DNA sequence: TGTGCCAGCAGTTACTCGAAGACAACCCGTTGGGGTGAGCAGTTCTTC. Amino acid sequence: CASSYSKTTRWGEQFF.

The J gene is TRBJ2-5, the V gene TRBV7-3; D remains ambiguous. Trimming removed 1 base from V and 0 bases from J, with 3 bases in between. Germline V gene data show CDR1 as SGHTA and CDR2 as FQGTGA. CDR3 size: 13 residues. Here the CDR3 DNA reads TGTGCCAGCAGCTTAAGCAACCAAGAGACCCAGTACTTC. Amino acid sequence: CASSLSNQETQYF.

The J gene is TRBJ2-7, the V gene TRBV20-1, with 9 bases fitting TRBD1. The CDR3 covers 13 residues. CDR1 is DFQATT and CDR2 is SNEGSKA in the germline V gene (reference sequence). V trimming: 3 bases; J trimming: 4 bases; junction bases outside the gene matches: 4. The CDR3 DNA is TGCAGTGCTAGTGGGACAGGGCTTTACGAGCAGTACTTC. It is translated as CSASGTGLYEQYF.

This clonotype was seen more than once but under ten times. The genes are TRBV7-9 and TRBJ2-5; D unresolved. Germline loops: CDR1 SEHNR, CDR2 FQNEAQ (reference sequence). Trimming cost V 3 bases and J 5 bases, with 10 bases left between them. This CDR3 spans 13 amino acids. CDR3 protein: CASSFWPVETQYF. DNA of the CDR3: TGTGCCAGCAGCTTTTGGCCGGTTGAGACCCAGTACTTC.

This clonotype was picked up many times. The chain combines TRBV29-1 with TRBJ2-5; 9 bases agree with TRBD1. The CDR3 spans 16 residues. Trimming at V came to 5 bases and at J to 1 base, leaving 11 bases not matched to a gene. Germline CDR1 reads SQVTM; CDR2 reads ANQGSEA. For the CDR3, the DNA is TGCAGCGTTTTGGAGGGACAGGGAGTATTCCAAGAGACCCAGTACTTC. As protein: CSVLEGQGVFQETQYF.

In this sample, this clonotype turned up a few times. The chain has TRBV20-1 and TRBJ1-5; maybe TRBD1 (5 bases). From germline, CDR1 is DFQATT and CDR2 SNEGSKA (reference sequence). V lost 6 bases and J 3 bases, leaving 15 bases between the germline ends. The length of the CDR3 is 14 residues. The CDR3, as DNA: TGCAGTGCCCAGACAGTACCCTTCAATCAGCCCCAGCATTTT. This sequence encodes CSAQTVPFNQPQHF.

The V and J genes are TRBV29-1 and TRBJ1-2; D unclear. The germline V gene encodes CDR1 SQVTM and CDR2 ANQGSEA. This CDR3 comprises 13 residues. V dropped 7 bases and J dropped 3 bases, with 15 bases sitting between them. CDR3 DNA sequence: TGCAGCGAACAGAGCCCCCTTGACTATGGCTACACCTTC. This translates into CSEQSPLDYGYTF.

CDR3 amino acids: CASSSGTEIISTDTQYF. Here the CDR3 DNA reads TGTGCCAGCAGCTCCGGGACAGAGATTATAAGCACAGATACGCAGTATTTT. The chain combines TRBV7-9 with TRBJ2-3; 7 nucleotides agree with TRBD1. CDR1 is SEHNR and CDR2 is FQNEAQ in the germline V gene (reference sequence). V lost 4 bases to trimming and J lost 0 bases; unmatched junction nucleotides: 10. CDR3 length equals 17 residues. The full variable domain, with the rest looked up from reference TRBV7-9 and TRBJ2-3, is DTGVSQNPRHKITKRGQNVTFRCDPISEHNRLYWYRQTLGQGPEFLTYFQNEAQLEKSRLLSDRFSAERPKGSFSTLEIQRTEQGDSAMYLCASSSGTEIISTDTQYFGPGTRLTVL.

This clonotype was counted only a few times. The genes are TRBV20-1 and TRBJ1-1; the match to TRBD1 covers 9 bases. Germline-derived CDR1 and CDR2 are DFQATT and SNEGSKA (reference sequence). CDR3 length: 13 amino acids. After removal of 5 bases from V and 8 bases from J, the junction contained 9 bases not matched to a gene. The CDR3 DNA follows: TGCAGTGCTCCCTTACCGGGACAGGGAGAAGCTTTCTTT. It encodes CSAPLPGQGEAFF.

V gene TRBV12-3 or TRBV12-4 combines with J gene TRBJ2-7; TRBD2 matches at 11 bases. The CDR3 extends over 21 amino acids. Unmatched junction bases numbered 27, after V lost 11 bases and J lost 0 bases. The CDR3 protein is CAAIPPGHHGTSGFSSYEQYF. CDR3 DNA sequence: TGTGCCGCTATACCCCCCGGCCATCACGGGACTAGCGGATTCAGCTCCTACGAGCAGTACTTC.

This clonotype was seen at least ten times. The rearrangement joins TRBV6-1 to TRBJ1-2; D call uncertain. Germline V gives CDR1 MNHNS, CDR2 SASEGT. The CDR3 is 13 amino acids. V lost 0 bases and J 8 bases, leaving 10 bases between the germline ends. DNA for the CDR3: TGTGCCAGCAGTGAAGCGCGGCGTACGGGCTACACCTTC. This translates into CASSEARRTGYTF.